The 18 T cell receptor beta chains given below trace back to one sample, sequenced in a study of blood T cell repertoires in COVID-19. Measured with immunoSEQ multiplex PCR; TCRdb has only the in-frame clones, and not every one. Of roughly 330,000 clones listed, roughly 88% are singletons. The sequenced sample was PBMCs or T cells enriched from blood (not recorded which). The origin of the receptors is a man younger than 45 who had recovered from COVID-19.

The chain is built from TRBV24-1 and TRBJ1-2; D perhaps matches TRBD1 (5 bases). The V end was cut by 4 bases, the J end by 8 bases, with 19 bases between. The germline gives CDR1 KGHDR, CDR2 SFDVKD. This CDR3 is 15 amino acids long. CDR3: CATSDPGTAGWGYTF. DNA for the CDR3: TGTGCCACCAGTGACCCCGGGACGGCGGGGTGGGGCTACACCTTC.

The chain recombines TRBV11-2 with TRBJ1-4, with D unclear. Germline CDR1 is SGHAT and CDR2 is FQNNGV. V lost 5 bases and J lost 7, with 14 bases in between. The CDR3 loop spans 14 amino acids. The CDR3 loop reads CASSAGRRGEKLFF. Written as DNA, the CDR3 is TGTGCCAGCAGCGCGGGTCGGCGGGGTGAAAAACTGTTTTTT.

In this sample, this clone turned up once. CDR3 protein: CASTGFVRGTGVSTGELFF. The CDR3 DNA reads TGTGCCAGCACTGGGTTCGTTCGGGGAACAGGGGTGAGCACCGGGGAGCTGTTTTTT. The chain links TRBV28 to TRBJ2-2; 7 bases are shared with TRBD1. V trimming: 7 bases; J trimming: 4 bases; junction bases outside the gene matches: 21. There are 19 residues in the CDR3. Germline CDR1 reads MDHEN; CDR2 reads SYDVKM. Full variable domain (remainder filled in from reference TRBV28 and TRBJ2-2): DVKVTQSSRYLVKRTGEKVFLECVQDMDHENMFWYRQDPGLGLRLIYFSYDVKMKEKGDIPEGYSVSREKKERFSLILESASTNQTSMYLCASTGFVRGTGVSTGELFFGEGSRLTVL.

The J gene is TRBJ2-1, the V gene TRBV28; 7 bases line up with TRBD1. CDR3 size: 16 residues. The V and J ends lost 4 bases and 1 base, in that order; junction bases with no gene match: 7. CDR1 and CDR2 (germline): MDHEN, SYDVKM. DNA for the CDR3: TGTGCCAGCAGTTCTCAGGGGACAGTATCCTACAATGAGCAGTTCTTC. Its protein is CASSSQGTVSYNEQFF.

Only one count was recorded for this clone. The CDR3 bases are TGTGCCAGCAGTTTGCCGGGGGGGCCCGGGGAGCTGTTTTTT. Protein sequence: CASSLPGGPGELFF. This chain uses TRBV28 with TRBJ2-2; TRBD2 matches at 8 bases. The V gene end was trimmed by 3 bases and the J gene end by 6 bases; junction bases not matched to a gene: 3. Germline-derived CDR1 and CDR2 are MDHEN and SYDVKM. CDR3 length: 14 amino acids.

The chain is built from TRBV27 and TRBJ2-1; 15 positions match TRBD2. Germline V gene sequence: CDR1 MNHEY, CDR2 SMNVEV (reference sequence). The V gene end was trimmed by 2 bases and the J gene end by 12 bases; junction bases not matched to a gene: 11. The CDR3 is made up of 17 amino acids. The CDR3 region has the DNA TGTGCCAGCAGTTTAAGGACTAGCGGGGGGGCCGGATTTGGGCAGTTCTTC. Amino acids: CASSLRTSGGAGFGQFF.

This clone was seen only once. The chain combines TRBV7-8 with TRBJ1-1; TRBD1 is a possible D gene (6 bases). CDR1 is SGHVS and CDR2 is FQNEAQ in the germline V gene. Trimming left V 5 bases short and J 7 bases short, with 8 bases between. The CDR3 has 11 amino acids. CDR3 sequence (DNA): TGTGCCAGCAGCCCCAGGGGTGAAGCTTTCTTT. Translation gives CASSPRGEAFF. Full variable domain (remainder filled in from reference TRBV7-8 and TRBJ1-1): GAGVSQSPRYKVAKRGQDVALRCDPISGHVSLFWYQQALGQGPEFLTYFQNEAQLDKSGLPSDRFFAERPEGSVSTLKIQRTQQEDSAVYLCASSPRGEAFFGQGTRLTVV.

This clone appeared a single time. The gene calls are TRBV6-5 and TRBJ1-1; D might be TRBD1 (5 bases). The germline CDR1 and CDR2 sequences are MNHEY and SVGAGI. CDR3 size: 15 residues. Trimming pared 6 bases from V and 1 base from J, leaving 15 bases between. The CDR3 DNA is TGTGCCAGCAGCCAGCCAGGGTCGGGGAACACTGAAGCTTTCTTT. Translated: CASSQPGSGNTEAFF.

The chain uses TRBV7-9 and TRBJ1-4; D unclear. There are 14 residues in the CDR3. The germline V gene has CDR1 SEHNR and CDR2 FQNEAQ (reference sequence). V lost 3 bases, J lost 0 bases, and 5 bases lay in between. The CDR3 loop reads CASSFSATNEKLFF. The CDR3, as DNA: TGTGCCAGCAGCTTTTCCGCAACTAATGAAAAACTGTTTTTT. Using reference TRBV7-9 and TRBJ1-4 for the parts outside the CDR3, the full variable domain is DTGVSQNPRHKITKRGQNVTFRCDPISEHNRLYWYRQTLGQGPEFLTYFQNEAQLEKSRLLSDRFSAERPKGSFSTLEIQRTEQGDSAMYLCASSFSATNEKLFFGSGTQLSVL.

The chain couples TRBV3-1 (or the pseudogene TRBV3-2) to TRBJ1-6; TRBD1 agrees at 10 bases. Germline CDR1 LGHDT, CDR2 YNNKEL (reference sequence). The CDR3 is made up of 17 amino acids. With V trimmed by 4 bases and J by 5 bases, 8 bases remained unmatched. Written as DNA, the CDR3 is TGTGCCAGCAGCCGACCGGGACAGGGGAGGGATAATTCACCCCTCCACTTT. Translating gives CASSRPGQGRDNSPLHF.

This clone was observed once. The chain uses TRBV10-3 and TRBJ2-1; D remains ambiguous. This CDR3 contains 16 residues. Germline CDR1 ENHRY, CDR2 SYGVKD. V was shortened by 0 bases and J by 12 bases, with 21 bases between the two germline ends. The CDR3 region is CAISESVASGAQRQFF. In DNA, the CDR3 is TGTGCCATCAGTGAGTCAGTGGCATCTGGTGCCCAAAGGCAGTTCTTC.

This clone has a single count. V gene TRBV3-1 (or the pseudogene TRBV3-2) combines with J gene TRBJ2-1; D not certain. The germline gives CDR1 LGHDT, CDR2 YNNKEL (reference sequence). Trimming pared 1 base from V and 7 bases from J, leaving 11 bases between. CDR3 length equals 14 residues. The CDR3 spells CASSQVDVENEQFF. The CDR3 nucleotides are TGTGCCAGCAGCCAAGTTGATGTAGAGAATGAGCAGTTCTTC.

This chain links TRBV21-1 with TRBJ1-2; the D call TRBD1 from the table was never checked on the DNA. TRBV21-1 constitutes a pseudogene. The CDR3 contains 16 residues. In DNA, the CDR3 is TGTGCCAGCAGCAAAAGGGGACAGGGGCGGAACTATGGCTACACCTTC. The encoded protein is CASSKRGQGRNYGYTF.

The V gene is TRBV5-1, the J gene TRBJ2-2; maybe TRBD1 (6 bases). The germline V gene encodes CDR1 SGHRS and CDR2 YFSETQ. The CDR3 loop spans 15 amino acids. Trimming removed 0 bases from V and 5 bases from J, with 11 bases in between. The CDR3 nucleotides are TGCGCCAGCAGCTTGGGCTCAGGGGTGACCGGGGAGCTGTTTTTT. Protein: CASSLGSGVTGELFF. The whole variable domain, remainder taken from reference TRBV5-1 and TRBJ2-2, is KAGVTQTPRYLIKTRGQQVTLSCSPISGHRSVSWYQQTPGQGLQFLFEYFSETQRNKGNFPGRFSGRQFSNSRSEMNVSTLELGDSALYLCASSLGSGVTGELFFGEGSRLTVL.

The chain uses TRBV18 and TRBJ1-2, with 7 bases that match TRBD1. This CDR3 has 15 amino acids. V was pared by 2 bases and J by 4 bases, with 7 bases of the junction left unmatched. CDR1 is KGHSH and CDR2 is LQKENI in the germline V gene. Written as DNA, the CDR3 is TGTGCCAGCTCACCAGGGACAGAGCCCGGCTATGGCTACACCTTC. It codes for CASSPGTEPGYGYTF. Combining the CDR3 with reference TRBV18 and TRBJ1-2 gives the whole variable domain NAGVMQNPRHLVRRRGQEARLRCSPMKGHSHVYWYRQLPEEGLKFMVYLQKENIIDESGMPKERFSAEFPKEGPSILRIQQVVRGDSAAYFCASSPGTEPGYGYTFGSGTRLTVV.

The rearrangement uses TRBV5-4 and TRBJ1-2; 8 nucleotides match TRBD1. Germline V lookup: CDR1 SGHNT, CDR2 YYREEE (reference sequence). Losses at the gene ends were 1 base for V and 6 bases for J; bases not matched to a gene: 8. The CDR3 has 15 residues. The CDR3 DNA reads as TGTGCCAGCAGCTTGAAAACCCAGGGGGCGGATGGCTACACCTTC. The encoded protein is CASSLKTQGADGYTF. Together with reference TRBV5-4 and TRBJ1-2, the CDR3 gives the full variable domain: ETGVTQSPTHLIKTRGQQVTLRCSSQSGHNTVSWYQQALGQGPQFIFQYYREEENGRGNFPPRFSGLQFPNYSSELNVNALELDDSALYLCASSLKTQGADGYTFGSGTRLTVV.

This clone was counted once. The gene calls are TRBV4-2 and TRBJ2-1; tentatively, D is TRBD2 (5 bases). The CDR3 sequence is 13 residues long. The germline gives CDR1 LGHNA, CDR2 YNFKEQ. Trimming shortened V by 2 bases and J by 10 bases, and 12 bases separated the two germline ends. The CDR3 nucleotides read TGTGCCAGCAGCCAATCAACTAGTCAGGAGCAGTTCTTC. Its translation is CASSQSTSQEQFF.

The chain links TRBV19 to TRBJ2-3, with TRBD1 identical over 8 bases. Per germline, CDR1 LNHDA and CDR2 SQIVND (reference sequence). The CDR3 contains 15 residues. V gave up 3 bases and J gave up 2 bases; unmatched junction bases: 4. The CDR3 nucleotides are TGTGCCAGTAGTATCGGGGACAGGTACACAGATACGCAGTATTTT. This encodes CASSIGDRYTDTQYF.